This TCR beta chain was sequenced in a study of blood T cell repertoires in COVID-19. TCRdb's table, derived via immunoSEQ multiplex PCR, lists solely in-frame clones and lacks some. This table has some 360,000 clones, roughly 86% appearing once. This CDR3 has 14 residues. V was pared by 6 bases and J by 8 bases, with 11 bases of the junction left unmatched. CDR1 and CDR2 from the germline V gene are MNHEY and SMNVEV (reference sequence). Participant age was roughly 18 to 100 years, and participants resided in 24 US areas. Material: PBMCs or T cells enriched from blood (not recorded which). The clonotype originates from a woman in her twenties or thirties who had been exposed to COVID-19. V gene TRBV27 combines with J gene TRBJ2-7; 9 bases are a match to TRBD1. CDR3 nucleotides: TGTGCCAGCAGCCCCTGGACAGGGGATGCTCAGCAGTACTTC. Translated: CASSPWTGDAQQYF.